This T cell receptor (beta chain) was captured in a study of cytomegalovirus exposure and HLA in healthy donors. Study as a whole: Out of approximately 400 genotyped donors, about 84% belonged to the Caucasian-associated ancestry cluster. Study results and caveats: Donors belonging to an Asian-associated ancestry cluster reportedly showed fewer N-insertions in productive TCRs than the approximately 690-donor mean, according to what a later analysis found. Donors were assumed by presence/absence analyses to have roughly uniform sequencing depth.

From germline, CDR1 is LNHNV and CDR2 YYDKDF (reference sequence). The CDR3 is 16 amino acids. The ends were cut back, 0 bases at V and 6 bases at J, with 16 bases in the middle. In regard to this clone: Its matching antigen is unknown.

Both 60 Vbeta primers and 13 Jbeta primers went into the PCR. The table came from immunoSEQ multiplex PCR; TCRdb's copy has only in-frame clones and leaves some out. This table has roughly 220,000 clones, roughly 75% appearing once. Material for sequencing was PBMCs. The sequence derives from a woman in her thirties in good health and CMV-seronegative. V usage is TRBV15 and J usage is TRBJ2-3, with TRBD2 as a possible D gene (6 bases). CDR3 sequence reads: CATSRDRGGVVDTQYF. The CDR3 coding sequence is TGTGCCACCAGCAGAGATAGGGGCGGGGTGGTGGATACGCAGTATTTT.